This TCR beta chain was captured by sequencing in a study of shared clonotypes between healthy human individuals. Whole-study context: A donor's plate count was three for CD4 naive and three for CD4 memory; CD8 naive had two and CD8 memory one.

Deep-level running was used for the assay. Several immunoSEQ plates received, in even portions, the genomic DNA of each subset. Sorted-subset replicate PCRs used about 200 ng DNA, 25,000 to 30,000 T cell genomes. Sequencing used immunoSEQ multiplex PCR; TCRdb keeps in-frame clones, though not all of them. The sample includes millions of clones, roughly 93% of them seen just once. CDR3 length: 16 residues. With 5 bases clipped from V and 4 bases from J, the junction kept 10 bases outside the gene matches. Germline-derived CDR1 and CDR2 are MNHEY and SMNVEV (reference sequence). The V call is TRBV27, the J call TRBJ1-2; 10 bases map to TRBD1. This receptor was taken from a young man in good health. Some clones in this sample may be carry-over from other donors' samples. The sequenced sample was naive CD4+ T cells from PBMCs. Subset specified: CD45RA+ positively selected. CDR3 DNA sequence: TGTGCCAGCAGTATAACCAGGGACAGGGGTCTCTATGGCTACACCTTC. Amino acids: CASSITRDRGLYGYTF.